This T cell receptor beta chain was obtained from a study of blood T cell repertoires in COVID-19. Turning to the study itself: COVID-19 samples collected from the United States, Italy and Spain covered acute and convalescent phases. Nucleic acid was either cDNA or gDNA, and it came from T cells, B-cell-depleted T cells, or PBMCs.

This CDR3 is 15 amino acids long. Germline CDR1 and CDR2: MNHEY and SMNVEV (reference sequence). The ends lost 2 bases at V and 1 base at J; junction bases unmatched: 5. TCRdb's table, derived via immunoSEQ multiplex PCR, lists solely in-frame clones and lacks some. Seen here are 60,000 to 85,000 clones, about four fifths observed once, and the top ten hold less than 45%. The genes are TRBV27 and TRBJ2-7; 7 bases agree with TRBD1. The sample comprised peripheral blood. This receptor was identified in a man aged 70-80 years with acute or convalescent COVID-19. The CDR3 DNA reads TGTGCCAGCAGTTTAAAGGGGGCAGGTTCCTACGAGCAGTACTTC. Encoded protein: CASSLKGAGSYEQYF.